Here is one TCR beta chain with its context. The antigen is not known. The junction differs from germline at one of its ends, possibly a read error. The data originate from a study of blood T cells in healthy people across ages. CDR1 is LGHDT, CDR2 YNNKEL, per germline (reference sequence). The CDR3 extends over 14 amino acids. Overall study findings and caveats: Aged donors had fewer naive CD4+ cells and lower diversity than long-lived donors. Using unsorted PBMCs precluded a conclusive naive versus antigen-experienced comparison.

Next came a second PCR, run for about 6 to 12 cycles, which used a sample-barcoded 5' primer along with a J-beta primer mix. Each cDNA molecule was tagged by a template-switch adaptor that had 12 random nucleotides. Each sample provided no less than 3 million CDR3-containing paired-end reads. TCRdb re-derived calls from the 5' RACE reads in MiXCR, one entry per CDR3 protein. The data contain under 800,000 distinct CDR3 sequences, more than 40% of them singletons. Sequencing used blood. The V gene is TRBV3-1, the J gene TRBJ2-7; possible D gene TRBD2, 5 bases. This clonotype was sampled from a woman aged 55-69 years in good health. In DNA, the CDR3 is TGTACCAGCAGCCAAGGTACTAGCTCCTACGAGCAGTACTTC. Its translation is CTSSQGTSSYEQYF.